Listed below are T cell receptor beta chains from one sample, sequenced in a study of T cell repertoires in cytomegalovirus infection. TCRdb redid the calling of the reads with MiXCR, one entry per CDR3 protein. The sample lists around 120,000 distinct CDR3 sequences, roughly a quarter occurring once. These TCRs' antigens remain unknown. Sequenced input: PBMCs, sequenced either directly or after in vitro stimulation (not recorded which). These TCRs come from a human donor in good health (CMV status not recorded). Some clones in this sample may be carry-over from other donors' samples. CDR3s include the opening cysteine and the closing phenylalanine or tryptophan. A D gene is named only where the DNA matches it firmly. The size of a clone is reported for some rows only, either as once, few or many, or as a class for expanded clones.

>TRBJ2-5|few|TRBV10-3|TRBD1
CAINGQAGETQYF
TGTGCCATCAATGGACAGGCCGGAGAGACCCAGTACTTC
>TRBJ2-3|few|TRBV4-3|TRBD1
CASSQDRGQEDTQYF
TGCGCCAGCAGCCAAGACAGGGGGCAGGAAGATACGCAGTATTTT
>TRBJ1-6|many|TRBV7-2|.
CASSLMRSPLHF
TGTGCCAGCAGCTTAATGAGGTCACCCCTCCACTTT
>TRBJ2-3|many|TRBV7-2|.
CASSLATTVTDTQYF
TGTGCCAGCAGCTTAGCAACGACGGTCACAGATACGCAGTATTTT
>TRBJ2-6|.|TRBV11-3|.
CASSPGGYGANVLTF
TGTGCCAGCAGCCCCGGGGGTTATGGGGCCAACGTCCTGACTTTC
>TRBJ2-2|.|TRBV19|.
CASSKGQRNTGELFF
TGTGCCAGTAGTAAGGGACAACGGAACACCGGGGAGCTGTTTTTT
>TRBJ1-5|many|TRBV7-2|.
CASSLAKGIYQPQHF
TGTGCCAGCAGCTTAGCGAAGGGAATTTATCAGCCCCAGCATTTT
>TRBJ1-2|.|TRBV6-2/TRBV6-3|.
CASSYSVVRTDGAGDYGYTF
TGTGCCAGCAGTTACTCGGTCGTGAGGACGGATGGCGCCGGGGACTATGGCTACACCTTC
>TRBJ2-2|few|TRBV5-1|.
CASSLGSYTGELFF
TGCGCCAGCAGCTTAGGGTCTTACACCGGGGAGCTGTTTTTT
>TRBJ1-6|few|TRBV7-9|TRBD1
CASSFSGQGNSPLHF
TGTGCCAGCAGCTTCTCAGGACAGGGTAATTCACCCCTCCACTTT
>TRBJ2-3|few|TRBV6-5|.
CASSQPPLNTQYF
TGTGCCAGCAGTCAACCCCCCCTTAATACGCAGTATTTT
>TRBJ2-1|.|TRBV7-2|TRBD2
CASSPHPLAGSYNEQFF
TGTGCCAGCAGCCCACACCCACTAGCGGGATCCTACAATGAGCAGTTCTTC
>TRBJ2-1|few|TRBV11-3|.
CASSFRQGLRNEQFF
TGTGCCAGCAGCTTCCGGCAGGGTCTGCGCAATGAGCAGTTCTTC
>TRBJ1-2|few|TRBV6-2/TRBV6-3|TRBD1
CASNTYGTAYGYTF
TGTGCCAGCAATACATACGGGACAGCCTATGGCTACACCTTC
>TRBJ2-1|.|TRBV24-1|.
CATSDYTGAYNEQFF
TGTGCCACCAGTGATTACACGGGGGCCTACAATGAGCAGTTCTTC
>TRBJ2-6|.|TRBV19|.
CATTDSSGANVLTF
TGTGCCACCACGGACAGCTCTGGGGCCAACGTCCTGACTTTC
>TRBJ2-2|.|TRBV19|.
CASIRSGEANTGELFF
TGTGCCAGTATAAGGTCGGGAGAAGCGAACACCGGGGAGCTGTTTTTT
>TRBJ2-3|few|TRBV4-1|TRBD2
CASSQDRLAGVTTQYF
TGCGCCAGCAGCCAAGATAGGCTAGCGGGAGTAACTACGCAGTATTTT
>TRBJ1-5|few|TRBV12-3/TRBV12-4|.
CASSGWSNQPQHF
TGTGCCAGCAGCGGATGGAGCAATCAGCCCCAGCATTTT
>TRBJ1-3|.|TRBV19|.
CASTLDGNTIYF
TGTGCCAGTACCCTAGATGGAAACACCATATATTTT
>TRBJ2-1|.|TRBV20-1|TRBD1
CSAPGQGDDNEQFF
TGCAGTGCTCCGGGACAGGGGGACGACAATGAGCAGTTCTTC
>TRBJ1-2|few|TRBV24-1|.
CATSDLSSGYGYTF
TGTGCCACCAGTGATTTATCCTCGGGCTATGGCTACACCTTC
>TRBJ1-2|once|TRBV4-3|.
CASSQDPGAGYGYTF
TGCGCCAGCAGCCAAGACCCGGGGGCTGGCTATGGCTACACCTTC
>TRBJ2-2|many|TRBV7-2|.
CASSLVGAKNTGELFF
TGTGCCAGCAGCTTAGTAGGTGCGAAGAACACCGGGGAGCTGTTTTTT
>TRBJ1-1|many|TRBV7-3|.
CASSLVANTEAFF
TGTGCCAGCAGCTTGGTGGCGAACACTGAAGCTTTCTTT
>TRBJ2-7|few|TRBV4-1|.
CASSQGLGGADEQYF
TGCGCCAGCAGCCAAGGCCTTGGAGGGGCCGACGAGCAGTACTTC
>TRBJ2-6|many|TRBV7-2|TRBD1
CASSRWDRASSGANVLTF
TGTGCCAGCAGCCGTTGGGACAGGGCAAGCTCTGGGGCCAACGTCCTGACTTTC
>TRBJ2-6|few|TRBV4-1|.
CASSQGTAGANVLTF
TGCGCCAGCAGCCAAGGGACAGCTGGGGCCAACGTCCTGACTTTC
>TRBJ2-7|.|TRBV4-1|.
CASSQTWIMDEQYF
TGCGCCAGCAGCCAAACCTGGATCATGGACGAGCAGTACTTC
>TRBJ1-5|few|TRBV19|.
CASSIATDGPQHF
TGTGCCAGTAGTATAGCTACCGACGGGCCCCAGCATTTT
>TRBJ1-5|.|TRBV12-3/TRBV12-4|.
CASSLVTGNQPQHF
TGTGCCAGCAGTTTAGTCACAGGGAATCAGCCCCAGCATTTT
>TRBJ2-1|few|TRBV7-9|TRBD2
CASRKGGSSYNEQFF
TGTGCCAGCAGGAAAGGCGGGAGCTCCTACAATGAGCAGTTCTTC
>TRBJ2-2|.|TRBV18|.
CASSRGVDTGELFF
TGTGCCAGCTCACGGGGTGTGGACACCGGGGAGCTGTTTTTT
>TRBJ2-1|many|TRBV28|.
CASSHSASSYNEQFF
TGTGCCAGCAGCCATAGCGCGAGCTCCTACAATGAGCAGTTCTTC
>TRBJ2-2|few|TRBV15|TRBD2
CATSGRLAGGTGELFF
TGTGCCACCAGCGGACGACTAGCGGGGGGCACCGGGGAGCTGTTTTTT
>TRBJ2-5|many|TRBV7-2|.
CASSQNQGPLQETQYF
TGTGCCAGCAGCCAAAACCAGGGACCCCTCCAAGAGACCCAGTACTTC
>TRBJ1-1|.|TRBV9|TRBD1
CASSETGDDKAFF
TGTGCCAGCAGCGAGACAGGGGATGACAAAGCTTTCTTT
>TRBJ1-5|few|TRBV24-1|.
CATSDSRDLTYQPQHF
TGTGCCACCAGTGACTCCCGGGACCTTACTTATCAGCCCCAGCATTTT
>TRBJ2-1|.|TRBV6-5|TRBD2
CASSYLASGTGYNEQFF
TGTGCCAGCAGTTACCTGGCTAGCGGGACCGGCTACAATGAGCAGTTCTTC
>TRBJ2-2|.|TRBV4-1|TRBD1
CASIKRHPRQGVGELFF
TGCGCCAGCATCAAACGCCACCCCCGACAGGGTGTCGGGGAGCTGTTTTTT
>TRBJ2-1|many|TRBV7-2|.
CASSLVSSANEQFF
TGTGCCAGCAGCTTAGTCTCTAGCGCCAATGAGCAGTTCTTC
>TRBJ1-1|.|TRBV28|.
CASSLGQEAFF
TGTGCCAGCAGTTTAGGGCAAGAAGCTTTCTTT
>TRBJ1-2|.|TRBV2|.
CASSEGIDYGYTF
TGTGCCAGCAGTGAAGGGATCGACTATGGCTACACCTTC
>TRBJ2-7|few|TRBV20-1|TRBD2
CSARVRLAAYEQYF
TGCAGTGCTAGAGTCAGGCTAGCGGCCTACGAGCAGTACTTC
>TRBJ1-1|many|TRBV7-2|.
CASRKTFNTEAFF
TGTGCCAGCAGAAAGACCTTTAACACTGAAGCTTTCTTT
>TRBJ2-4|many|TRBV7-2|TRBD1
CASSIPTGAKNIQYF
TGTGCCAGCAGCATACCGACAGGGGCCAAAAACATTCAGTACTTC
>TRBJ2-1|.|TRBV6-5|TRBD2
CATLDGGRNDEQFF
TGTGCCACCCTAGACGGCGGGAGGAACGATGAGCAGTTCTTC
>TRBJ1-5|.|TRBV28|.
CASSSGGGGNQPQHF
TGTGCCAGCAGCTCAGGCGGGGGAGGCAATCAGCCCCAGCATTTT
>TRBJ1-1|.|TRBV29-1|.
CSVDPGPEAFF
TGCAGCGTTGACCCCGGGCCCGAAGCTTTCTTT